These 30 T cell receptor beta chains were sequenced from one sample in a study of T cells after yellow fever vaccination. A single record per CDR3 protein comes from TCRdb applying MiXCR to the 5' RACE reads. The repertoire has hundreds of thousands of distinct CDR3 sequences, 3.6% of them found once; the top ten carry 20% to 25%. The input for sequencing was PBMCs, taken on the day of the yellow fever booster vaccination. The receptors were gathered from a man aged 18 to 29 who received the YFV17D yellow fever vaccine.

The rearrangement uses TRBV12-3 or TRBV12-4 and TRBJ2-1, with D possibly being TRBD2 (5 bases). This CDR3 has 16 amino acids. Trimming pared 4 bases from V and 4 bases from J, leaving 17 bases between. The chain's CDR3 is CASSSPSGSLYNEQFF. The DNA for the CDR3 is TGTGCCAGCAGTTCCCCGTCGGGGTCCCTGTACAATGAGCAGTTCTTC.

The table lists this clonotype with many counts. The J gene is TRBJ2-5, the V gene TRBV10-3; tentative D call: TRBD1 (6 bases). Trimming cost V 0 bases and J 3 bases, with 17 bases left between them. Germline V gene lookup returns CDR1 ENHRY and CDR2 SYGVKD. CDR3 length: 17 amino acids. CDR3 in DNA: TGTGCCATCAGTGAGTCGGATCAGGGGAAGAAGGAAGAGACCCAGTACTTC. Protein sequence: CAISESDQGKKEETQYF.

V gene TRBV12-3 or TRBV12-4 combines with J gene TRBJ2-7, with a tentative D call TRBD2 (5 bases). Trimming stripped 5 bases from V and 5 bases from J, with 16 bases between. The CDR3 extends over 14 amino acids. The CDR3 region has the DNA TGTGCCAGCAGTGCTAAAGCGGATTATCACGAGCAGTACTTC. This sequence encodes CASSAKADYHEQYF.

CDR3 coding DNA: TGCGCCAGCAGCGGGGGACTAGCGGGGAACACCGGGGAGCTGTTTTTT. Its protein is CASSGGLAGNTGELFF. The rearrangement joins TRBV5-1 to TRBJ2-2, with 12 nucleotides matching TRBD2. This CDR3 region has 16 residues. Germline V CDR1 and CDR2: SGHRS, YFSETQ. V gave up 4 bases and J gave up 1 base; unmatched junction bases: 2. Based on the CDR3 plus reference TRBV5-1 and TRBJ2-2, the full variable domain is KAGVTQTPRYLIKTRGQQVTLSCSPISGHRSVSWYQQTPGQGLQFLFEYFSETQRNKGNFPGRFSGRQFSNSRSEMNVSTLELGDSALYLCASSGGLAGNTGELFFGEGSRLTVL.

J is TRBJ2-2 and V is TRBV11-2; TRBD1 agrees at 8 bases. Germline V CDR1 and CDR2: SGHAT, FQNNGV. V shed 7 bases, J shed 6 bases, and the junction held 7 bases outside the gene matches. The CDR3 extends over 14 amino acids. Here the CDR3 reads CASIQGAPPGELFF. The CDR3 nucleotides read TGTGCCAGCATCCAGGGGGCCCCTCCCGGGGAGCTGTTTTTT.

This clonotype has a count of ten or more. V is TRBV4-2 and J is TRBJ1-2; weak D call: TRBD1 (6 bases). The CDR3 runs to 17 residues. The germline gives CDR1 LGHNA, CDR2 YNFKEQ. V lost 0 bases to trimming and J lost 3 bases, with 17 bases between them. As DNA, the CDR3 is TGTGCCAGCAGCCAAGATAGGCTTCAGGGGCTAGACTATGGCTACACCTTC. Encoded protein: CASSQDRLQGLDYGYTF.

There are a few counts of this clonotype. The chain joins TRBV19 to TRBJ2-2; weak D call: TRBD2 (5 bases). Trimming cost V 5 bases and J 6 bases, with 16 bases left between them. The germline V gene encodes CDR1 LNHDA and CDR2 SQIVND (reference sequence). CDR3 length: 15 amino acids. CDR3 nucleotides: TGTGCCAGTAGTTACCGCACTCCGCGGGCCGGGGAGCTGTTTTTT. It encodes CASSYRTPRAGELFF.

This clonotype has a count of ten or more. This chain links TRBV12-3 or TRBV12-4 with TRBJ2-7, with TRBD2 identical over 10 bases. V shed 0 bases and J 1 base; nucleotides not matched to a gene: 3. This CDR3 is 16 amino acids long. The CDR3 bases are TGTGCCAGCAGTTTAGCGCAACTAGCGGGGTCCTACGAGCAGTACTTC. Translated, it gives CASSLAQLAGSYEQYF.

In this sample, this clonotype turned up many times. The J gene is TRBJ2-7, the V gene TRBV29-1; D is unclear. Per germline, CDR1 SQVTM and CDR2 ANQGSEA. With 1 base removed from V and 3 bases from J, the gap between germline ends came to 7 bases. The CDR3 is made up of 12 amino acids. The CDR3 DNA reads as TGCAGCGTTGAAGTAGCCGACTACGAGCAGTACTTC. The encoded protein is CSVEVADYEQYF.

The chain carries TRBV5-1 and TRBJ2-1, with TRBD2 matching 8 bases. CDR3 length equals 15 residues. V gave up 2 bases and J gave up 7 bases; unmatched junction bases: 8. The V gene's germline CDR1 is SGHRS and CDR2 YFSETQ. The chain's CDR3 is CASSFSPGGENEQFF. CDR3 sequence (DNA): TGCGCCAGCAGCTTCTCCCCCGGGGGGGAGAATGAGCAGTTCTTC.

This clonotype appeared many times. The V and J genes are TRBV7-6 and TRBJ1-2; D is unresolved. Germline assignment: CDR1 SGHVS and CDR2 FNYEAQ. This CDR3 comprises 16 residues. The V and J ends lost 4 bases and 4 bases respectively, with 19 bases between them. Here the CDR3 DNA reads TGTGCCAGCAGCTCCGGTGCCGCCGACTCTTCCTATGGCTACACCTTC. Its translation: CASSSGAADSSYGYTF.

This clonotype was picked up many times. The V gene is TRBV7-2, the J gene TRBJ2-5; TRBD1 matches at 7 bases. J gave up 7 bases and V 11 bases, and 13 bases lay outside the gene matches. Per germline, CDR1 SGHTA and CDR2 FQGNSA. This CDR3 is 13 amino acids long. CDR3 protein: CASTTGRSATQYF. The DNA for the CDR3 is TGTGCCTCCACGACAGGGCGGTCAGCGACCCAGTACTTC.

The chain carries TRBV6-5 and TRBJ1-5; possible D gene TRBD1, 6 bases. The germline V and J ends were trimmed by 7 bases and 2 bases, with 18 bases remaining between them. Per germline, CDR1 MNHEY and CDR2 SVGAGI. The CDR3 totals 16 residues. CDR3 nucleotide sequence: TGTGCCAGCATCACAGGGACGGAGGACGGCAATCAGCCCCAGCATTTT. Protein sequence: CASITGTEDGNQPQHF.

The rearrangement links TRBV29-1 to TRBJ2-1; D is perhaps TRBD1 (5 bases). This CDR3 has 14 residues. Germline assignment: CDR1 SQVTM and CDR2 ANQGSEA. V lost 2 bases and J 5 bases, leaving 13 bases between the germline ends. The CDR3 DNA reads TGCAGCGTTGAAATGGGCAGGGCACACAATGAGCAGTTCTTC. Its translation is CSVEMGRAHNEQFF.

This clonotype was seen repeatedly, ten times or more. CDR3 in amino acids: CASSLIPGSTEAFF. Written as DNA, the CDR3 is TGTGCCAGCAGTTTAATCCCGGGTAGCACTGAAGCTTTCTTT. The chain combines TRBV27 with TRBJ1-1, with D unresolved. The V gene's germline CDR1 is MNHEY and CDR2 SMNVEV (reference sequence). CDR3 length: 14 amino acids. V shed 2 bases and J shed 4 bases, with 11 bases lying between them.

This clonotype has at least ten counts. The chain has TRBV27 and TRBJ1-5, with D possibly TRBD1 on 5 matching bases. CDR3 length: 13 amino acids. Germline-derived CDR1 and CDR2 are MNHEY and SMNVEV (reference sequence). Trimming removed 8 bases at V and 1 base at J, with 9 bases between. As DNA, the CDR3 is TGTGCCAGCGTCGGGGCCAGCAATCAGCCCCAGCATTTT. The encoded protein is CASVGASNQPQHF.

Points on this clonotype: Possible read error: a much larger clone is one base away. The chain carries TRBV10-3 and TRBJ1-5, with TRBD1 identical over 7 bases. CDR1 and CDR2 (germline): ENHRY, SYGVKD. The CDR3 runs 12 residues. Trimming at V came to 6 bases and at J to 4 bases, leaving 0 bases not matched to a gene. CDR3 sequence: CAIRQGNQPQHF. CDR3 DNA sequence: TGTGCCATCAGACAGGGGAATCAGCCCCAGCATTTT.

Worth noting for this clonotype: This may come from a read error, since a much larger clone is one base off. The chain's CDR3 is CASTLYVTQYF. CDR3 bases: TGTGCCAGCACCCTCTACGTGACCCAGTACTTC. The chain has TRBV6-2 or TRBV6-3 and TRBJ2-5, with D uncertain. V lost 7 bases and J 7 bases, leaving 10 bases between the germline ends. From germline, CDR1 is MNHEY and CDR2 SVGEGT. The CDR3 has 11 residues.

At least ten counts were recorded for this clonotype. The chain joins TRBV10-3 to TRBJ1-1, with 7 bases lining up with TRBD1. The CDR3 has 15 residues. CDR1 ENHRY and CDR2 SYGVKD come from the germline V gene. With V trimmed by 2 bases and J by 2 bases, 5 bases remained unmatched. The CDR3 region is CAISESRGGNTEAFF. The CDR3 region has the DNA TGTGCCATCAGTGAGAGCAGGGGGGGAAACACTGAAGCTTTCTTT.

This clonotype has a count of ten or more. The chain carries TRBV5-1 and TRBJ1-2; D is undetermined. Germline assignment: CDR1 SGHRS and CDR2 YFSETQ. Deletions cut 0 bases from V and 8 bases from J, with 11 bases between. The CDR3 contains 13 residues. The chain's CDR3 is CASSLDLGEGYTF. The CDR3 nucleotides read TGCGCCAGCAGCTTGGATCTTGGGGAAGGCTACACCTTC.

This clonotype was found a few times. J is TRBJ2-4 and V is TRBV20-1, with TRBD1 identical over 10 bases. The ends lost 7 bases at V and 9 bases at J; junction bases unmatched: 18. CDR1 DFQATT and CDR2 SNEGSKA come from the germline V gene (reference sequence). The CDR3 contains 16 residues. CDR3 sequence reads: CSGGPNGGTGDTIQYF. In DNA form, the CDR3 reads TGCAGTGGCGGACCGAACGGTGGGACAGGGGACACCATTCAGTACTTC.

The table lists this clonotype with many counts. In DNA, the CDR3 is TGTGCCAGCAGTTACTCGAGGGTCTACGATACGCAGTATTTT. As protein: CASSYSRVYDTQYF. This chain joins TRBV6-6 and TRBJ2-3, with D maybe TRBD2 (5 bases). CDR1 is MNHNY and CDR2 is SVGAGI in the germline V gene (reference sequence). Between the trimmed V and J ends, which lost 0 bases and 6 bases, there was a span of 10 bases. The CDR3 is made up of 14 amino acids.

This clonotype showed up many times. The genes are TRBV7-8 and TRBJ2-7; D call uncertain. The V and J ends lost 1 base and 6 bases respectively, with 4 bases between them. Germline CDR1 reads SGHVS; CDR2 reads FQNEAQ. This CDR3 contains 11 residues. In DNA, the CDR3 is TGTGCCAGCAGCTTAGAGGCCGAGCAGTACGTC. Its translation: CASSLEAEQYV.

In its sample, this clonotype was seen many times. V is TRBV7-8 and J is TRBJ2-2, with D perhaps matching TRBD1 (5 bases). CDR1 SGHVS and CDR2 FQNEAQ come from the germline V gene. The CDR3 runs to 15 residues. The germline V and J ends were trimmed by 4 bases and 0 bases, with 9 bases remaining between them. In nucleotides, the CDR3 is TGTGCCAGCAGCTCGGACACTGCGAACACCGGGGAGCTGTTTTTT. Its protein is CASSSDTANTGELFF. Variable domain in full (rest from reference TRBV7-8 and TRBJ2-2): GAGVSQSPRYKVAKRGQDVALRCDPISGHVSLFWYQQALGQGPEFLTYFQNEAQLDKSGLPSDRFFAERPEGSVSTLKIQRTQQEDSAVYLCASSSDTANTGELFFGEGSRLTVL.

This clonotype was recorded many times. This chain uses TRBV13 with TRBJ1-5; D might be TRBD1 (6 bases). Looked up from germline, CDR1 is PRHDT and CDR2 is FYEKMQ (reference sequence). Trimming shortened V by 5 bases and J by 9 bases, and 11 bases separated the two germline ends. The CDR3 has 12 amino acids. The CDR3 DNA reads TGTGCCAGCAGCCTACAGGGCCGGCCCCAGCATTTT. Translation: CASSLQGRPQHF.

This sequence joins TRBV6-6 and TRBJ2-5, with TRBD1 identical over 7 bases. The junction had 5 bases not matched to a gene; V was cut back by 4 bases and J by 3 bases. This CDR3 has 14 residues. Germline lookup yields CDR1 MNHNY and CDR2 SVGAGI (reference sequence). The CDR3 protein is CASSSPGTEETQYF. DNA of the CDR3: TGTGCCAGCAGTTCCCCCGGGACAGAAGAGACCCAGTACTTC.

This clonotype was detected only a few times. The rearrangement joins TRBV7-9 to TRBJ1-1; weak D call: TRBD1 (5 bases). The CDR3 sequence is 12 residues long. Germline V CDR1 and CDR2: SEHNR, FQNEAQ (reference sequence). Trimming left V 11 bases short and J 1 base short, with 11 bases between. The CDR3 DNA sequence: TGTGCCGGGACGGTGGAGAACACTGAAGCTTTCTTT. This translates into CAGTVENTEAFF.

This clonotype was seen ten or more times. The V and J genes are TRBV7-4 and TRBJ2-3; D is unresolved. V lost 3 bases to trimming and J lost 0 bases, with 13 bases between them. Germline CDR1 reads SGHVT; CDR2 reads SQSDAQ. The CDR3 loop spans 16 amino acids. CDR3 DNA sequence: TGTGCCAGCAGCTTGATGATTGTCACTAGCACAGATACGCAGTATTTT. Its translation: CASSLMIVTSTDTQYF.

This clonotype was seen a handful of times. The gene calls are TRBV7-2 and TRBJ1-2; no reliable D call. The CDR3 covers 14 residues. Per germline, CDR1 SGHTA and CDR2 FQGNSA. Trimming cost V 0 bases and J 0 bases, with 5 bases left between them. In nucleotides, the CDR3 is TGTGCCAGCAGCTTAGCCAAGGCTAACTATGGCTACACCTTC. Encoded protein: CASSLAKANYGYTF.

This clonotype was seen repeatedly, ten times or more. J is TRBJ2-3 and V is TRBV11-2; D remains ambiguous. Trimming took off 5 bases at V and 2 bases at J, with 20 bases between the two ends. Germline assignment: CDR1 SGHAT and CDR2 FQNNGV. The CDR3 contains 17 residues. CDR3 nucleotides: TGTGCCAGCAGCGATACCCCCACCTGGGCTTTCACAGATACGCAGTATTTT. Translation: CASSDTPTWAFTDTQYF.